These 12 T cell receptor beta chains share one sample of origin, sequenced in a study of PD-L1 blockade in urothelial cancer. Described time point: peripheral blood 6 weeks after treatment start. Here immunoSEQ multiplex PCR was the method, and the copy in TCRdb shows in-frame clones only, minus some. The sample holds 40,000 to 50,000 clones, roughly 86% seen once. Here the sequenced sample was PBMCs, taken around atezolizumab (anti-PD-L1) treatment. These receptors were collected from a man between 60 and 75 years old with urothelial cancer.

In DNA, the CDR3 is TGTGCCAGCAGCTCCTTTGCCGGGACAGGGGAAACAGATACGCAGTATTTT. Amino acid sequence: CASSSFAGTGETDTQYF. The chain is built from TRBV7-2 and TRBJ2-3; 10 bases line up with TRBD1. This CDR3 region has 17 residues. Per the germline V gene, CDR1 is SGHTA and CDR2 is FQGNSA. The J segment lost 3 bases and the V segment lost 4 bases, leaving 10 bases of the junction unmatched.

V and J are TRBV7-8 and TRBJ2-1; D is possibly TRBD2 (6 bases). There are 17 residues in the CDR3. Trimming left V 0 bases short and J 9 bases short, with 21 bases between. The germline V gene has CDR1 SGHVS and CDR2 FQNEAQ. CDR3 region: CASSLAGRVLAVGEQFF. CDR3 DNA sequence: TGTGCCAGCAGCTTAGCCGGACGGGTGTTAGCGGTAGGTGAGCAGTTCTTC.

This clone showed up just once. This CDR3 reads CSVASGGAGEQFF. CDR3 in DNA: TGCAGCGTTGCTAGCGGGGGGGCCGGTGAGCAGTTCTTC. The chain combines TRBV29-1 with TRBJ2-1; TRBD2 matches 12 bases. In germline, CDR1 is SQVTM, CDR2 ANQGSEA. The CDR3 is made up of 13 amino acids. V lost 4 bases and J lost 9; bases outside the gene matches: 4.

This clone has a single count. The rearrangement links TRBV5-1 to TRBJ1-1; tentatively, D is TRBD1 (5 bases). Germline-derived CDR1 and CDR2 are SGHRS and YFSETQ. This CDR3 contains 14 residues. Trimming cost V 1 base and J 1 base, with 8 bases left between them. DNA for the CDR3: TGCGCCAGCAGCTTGTATACAGGGAACACTGAAGCTTTCTTT. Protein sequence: CASSLYTGNTEAFF.

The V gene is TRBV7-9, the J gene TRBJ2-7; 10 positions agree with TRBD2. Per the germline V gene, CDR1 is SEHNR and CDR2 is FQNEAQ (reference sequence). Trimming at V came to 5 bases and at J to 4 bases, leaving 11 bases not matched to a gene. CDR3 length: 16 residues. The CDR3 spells CASSPPGLAGVYEQYF. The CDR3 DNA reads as TGTGCCAGCAGCCCCCCCGGGCTAGCGGGAGTTTACGAGCAGTACTTC.

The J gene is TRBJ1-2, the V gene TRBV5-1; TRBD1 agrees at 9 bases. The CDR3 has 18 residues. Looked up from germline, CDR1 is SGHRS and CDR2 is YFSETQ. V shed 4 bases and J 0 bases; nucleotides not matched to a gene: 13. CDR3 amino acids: CASSLRRTGATTNYGYTF. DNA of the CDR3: TGCGCCAGCAGCCTTCGACGGACAGGGGCCACTACTAACTATGGCTACACCTTC.

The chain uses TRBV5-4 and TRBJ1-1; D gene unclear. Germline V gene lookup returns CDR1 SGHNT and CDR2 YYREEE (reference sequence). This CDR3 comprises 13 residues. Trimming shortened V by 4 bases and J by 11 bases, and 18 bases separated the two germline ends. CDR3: CASSTSTHSEAFF. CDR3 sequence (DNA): TGTGCCAGCAGCACCTCGACCCATTCGGAGGCTTTCTTT.

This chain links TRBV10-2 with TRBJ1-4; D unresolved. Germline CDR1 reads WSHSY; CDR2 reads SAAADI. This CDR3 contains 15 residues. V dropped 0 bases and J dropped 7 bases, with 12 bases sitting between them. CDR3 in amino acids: CASSESRARSEKLFF. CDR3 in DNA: TGCGCCAGCAGTGAGTCGAGGGCCCGGAGTGAAAAACTGTTTTTT.

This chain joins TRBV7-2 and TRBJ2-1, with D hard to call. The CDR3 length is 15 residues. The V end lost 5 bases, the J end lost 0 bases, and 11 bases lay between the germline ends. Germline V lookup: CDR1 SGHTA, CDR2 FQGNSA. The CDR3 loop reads CASSQGSSSYNEQFF. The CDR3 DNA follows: TGTGCCAGCAGCCAAGGTTCTAGCTCCTACAATGAGCAGTTCTTC.

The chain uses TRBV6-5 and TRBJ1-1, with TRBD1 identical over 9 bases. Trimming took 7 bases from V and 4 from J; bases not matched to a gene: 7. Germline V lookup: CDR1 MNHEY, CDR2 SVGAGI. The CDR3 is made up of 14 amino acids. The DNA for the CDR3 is TGTGCCAGCAATACAGGGGGCGGGAGCACTGAAGCTTTCTTT. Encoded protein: CASNTGGGSTEAFF.

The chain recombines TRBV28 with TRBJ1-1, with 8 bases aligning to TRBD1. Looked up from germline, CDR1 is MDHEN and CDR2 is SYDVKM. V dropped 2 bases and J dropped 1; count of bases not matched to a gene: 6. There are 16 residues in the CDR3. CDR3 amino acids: CASSLQPGTGNTEAFF. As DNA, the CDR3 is TGTGCCAGCAGTTTACAGCCCGGGACAGGGAACACTGAAGCTTTCTTT.

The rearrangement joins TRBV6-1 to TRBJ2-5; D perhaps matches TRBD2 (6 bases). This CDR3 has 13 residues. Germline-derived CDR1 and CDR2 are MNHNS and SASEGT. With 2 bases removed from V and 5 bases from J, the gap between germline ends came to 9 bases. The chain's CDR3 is CASSELGGETQYF. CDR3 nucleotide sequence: TGTGCCAGCAGTGAACTTGGAGGGGAGACCCAGTACTTC.